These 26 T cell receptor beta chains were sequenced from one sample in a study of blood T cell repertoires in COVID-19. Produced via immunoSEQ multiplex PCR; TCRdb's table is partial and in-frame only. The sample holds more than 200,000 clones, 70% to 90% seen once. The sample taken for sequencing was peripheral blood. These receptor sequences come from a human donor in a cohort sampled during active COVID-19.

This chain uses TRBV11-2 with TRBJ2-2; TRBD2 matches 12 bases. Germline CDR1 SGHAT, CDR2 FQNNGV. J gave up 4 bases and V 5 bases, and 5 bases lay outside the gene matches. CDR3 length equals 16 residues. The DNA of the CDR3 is TGTGCCAGCAGCCTTTCTAGCGGGGGGGGCACCGGGGAGCTGTTTTTT. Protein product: CASSLSSGGGTGELFF.

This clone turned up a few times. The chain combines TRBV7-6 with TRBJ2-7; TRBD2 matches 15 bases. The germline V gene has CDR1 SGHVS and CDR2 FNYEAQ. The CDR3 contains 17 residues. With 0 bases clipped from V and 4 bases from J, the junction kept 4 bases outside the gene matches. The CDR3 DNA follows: TGTGCCAGCAGCTTAGCGGGGACTAGCGGGAGGAGTTACGAGCAGTACTTC. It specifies CASSLAGTSGRSYEQYF.

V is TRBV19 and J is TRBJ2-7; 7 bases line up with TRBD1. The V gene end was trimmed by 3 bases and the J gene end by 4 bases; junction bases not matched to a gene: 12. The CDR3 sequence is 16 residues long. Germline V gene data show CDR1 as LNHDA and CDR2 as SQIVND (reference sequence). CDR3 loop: CASSMSRNRGRYEQYF. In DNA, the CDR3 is TGTGCCAGTAGTATGAGTAGGAACAGGGGAAGGTACGAGCAGTACTTC.

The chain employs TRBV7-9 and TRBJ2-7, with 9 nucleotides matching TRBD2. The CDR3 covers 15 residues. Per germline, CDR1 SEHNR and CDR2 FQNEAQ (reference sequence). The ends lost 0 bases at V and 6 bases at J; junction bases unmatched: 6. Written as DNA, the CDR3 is TGTGCCAGCAGCTTAGCGGGGCGGGAGGGATTCGAGCAGTACTTC. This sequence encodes CASSLAGREGFEQYF.

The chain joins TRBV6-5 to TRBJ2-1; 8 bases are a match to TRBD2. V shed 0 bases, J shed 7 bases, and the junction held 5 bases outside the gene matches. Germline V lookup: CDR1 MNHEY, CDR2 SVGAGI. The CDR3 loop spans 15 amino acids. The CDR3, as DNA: TGTGCCAGCAGTTACTCCAGCGGGGGTCAAAATGAGCAGTTCTTC. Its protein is CASSYSSGGQNEQFF.

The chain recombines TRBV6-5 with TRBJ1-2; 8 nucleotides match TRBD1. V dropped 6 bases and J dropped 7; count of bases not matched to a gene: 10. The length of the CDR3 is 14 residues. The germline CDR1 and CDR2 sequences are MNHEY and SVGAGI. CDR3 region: CASRPPGQVLGYTF. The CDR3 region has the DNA TGTGCCAGCAGGCCGCCGGGACAGGTGCTTGGCTACACCTTC.

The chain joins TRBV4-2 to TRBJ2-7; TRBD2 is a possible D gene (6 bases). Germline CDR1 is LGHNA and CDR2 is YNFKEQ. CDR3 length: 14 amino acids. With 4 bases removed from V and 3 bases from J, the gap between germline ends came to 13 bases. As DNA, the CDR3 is TGTGCCAGCAGCCCAGACGCGGGAAGCTACGAGCAGTACTTC. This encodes CASSPDAGSYEQYF.

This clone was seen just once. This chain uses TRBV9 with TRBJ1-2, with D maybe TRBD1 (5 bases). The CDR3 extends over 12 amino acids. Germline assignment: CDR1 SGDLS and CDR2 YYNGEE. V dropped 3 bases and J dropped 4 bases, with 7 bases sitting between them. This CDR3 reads CASSDRRYGYTF. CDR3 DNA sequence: TGTGCCAGCAGCGACAGGCGCTATGGCTACACCTTC. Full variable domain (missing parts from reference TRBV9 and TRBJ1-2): DSGVTQTPKHLITATGQRVTLRCSPRSGDLSVYWYQQSLDQGLQFLIQYYNGEERAKGNILERFSAQQFPDLHSELNLSSLELGDSALYFCASSDRRYGYTFGSGTRLTVV.

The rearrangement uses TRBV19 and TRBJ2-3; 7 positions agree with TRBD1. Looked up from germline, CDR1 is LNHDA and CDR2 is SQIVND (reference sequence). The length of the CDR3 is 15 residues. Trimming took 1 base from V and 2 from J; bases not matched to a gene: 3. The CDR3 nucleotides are TGTGCCAGTAGTATAGGGGACAGTAACACAGATACGCAGTATTTT. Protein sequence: CASSIGDSNTDTQYF.

The CDR3 here is CASSLSGSVNTEAFF. The CDR3, as DNA: TGTGCCAGCAGTCTTTCGGGGTCCGTGAACACTGAAGCTTTCTTT. The chain joins TRBV27 to TRBJ1-1; D remains unclear. Trimming cost V 5 bases and J 0 bases, with 13 bases left between them. Germline V lookup: CDR1 MNHEY, CDR2 SMNVEV (reference sequence). The CDR3 consists of 15 residues.

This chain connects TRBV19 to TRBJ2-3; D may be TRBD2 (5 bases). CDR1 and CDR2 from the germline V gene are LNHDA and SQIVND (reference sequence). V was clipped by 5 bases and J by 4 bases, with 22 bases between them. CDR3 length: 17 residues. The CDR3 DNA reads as TGTGCCAGTAGTCAAAGTATAGCGACCTTCCGGGCAGATACGCAGTATTTT. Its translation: CASSQSIATFRADTQYF. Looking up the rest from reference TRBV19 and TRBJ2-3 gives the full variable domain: DGGITQSPKYLFRKEGQNVTLSCEQNLNHDAMYWYRQDPGQGLRLIYYSQIVNDFQKGDIAEGYSVSREKKESFPLTVTSAQKNPTAFYLCASSQSIATFRADTQYFGPGTRLTVL.

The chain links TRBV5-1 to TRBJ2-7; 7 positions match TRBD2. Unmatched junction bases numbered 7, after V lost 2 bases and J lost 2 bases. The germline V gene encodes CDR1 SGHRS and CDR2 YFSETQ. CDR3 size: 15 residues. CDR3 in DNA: TGCGCCAGCAGCTTAGAGGGCGGGGGAACCTACGAGCAGTACTTC. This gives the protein CASSLEGGGTYEQYF.

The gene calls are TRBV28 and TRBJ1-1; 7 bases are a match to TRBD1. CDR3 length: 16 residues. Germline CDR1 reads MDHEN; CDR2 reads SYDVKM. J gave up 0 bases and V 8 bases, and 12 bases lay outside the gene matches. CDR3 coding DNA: TGTGCCAGCCGCGGGGCAGGGGGACCCATGAACACTGAAGCTTTCTTT. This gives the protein CASRGAGGPMNTEAFF.

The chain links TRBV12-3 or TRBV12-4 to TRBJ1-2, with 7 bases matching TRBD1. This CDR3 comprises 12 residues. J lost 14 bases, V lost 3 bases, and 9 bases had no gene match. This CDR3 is CASSFGEQGLTF. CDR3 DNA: TGTGCCAGCAGTTTTGGGGAACAGGGGTTAACCTTC.

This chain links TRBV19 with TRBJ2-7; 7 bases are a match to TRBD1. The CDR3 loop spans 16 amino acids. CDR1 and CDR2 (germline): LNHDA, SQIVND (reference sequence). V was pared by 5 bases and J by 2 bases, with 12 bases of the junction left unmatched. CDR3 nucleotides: TGTGCCAGTAGTGTACACAGGGGCCTCGGAACCTACGAGCAGTACTTC. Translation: CASSVHRGLGTYEQYF.

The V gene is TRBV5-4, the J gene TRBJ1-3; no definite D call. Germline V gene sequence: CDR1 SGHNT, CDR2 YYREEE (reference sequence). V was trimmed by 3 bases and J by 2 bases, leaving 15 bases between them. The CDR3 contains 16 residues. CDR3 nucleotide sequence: TGTGCCAGCAGCTCCGTCGGCGGGATTGCTGGAAACACCATATATTTT. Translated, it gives CASSSVGGIAGNTIYF.

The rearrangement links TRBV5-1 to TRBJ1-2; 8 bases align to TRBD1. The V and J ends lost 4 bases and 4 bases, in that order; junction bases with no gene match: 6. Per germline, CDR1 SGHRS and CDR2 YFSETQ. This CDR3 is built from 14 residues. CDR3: CASSPGQGPYGYTF. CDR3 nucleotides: TGCGCCAGCAGCCCCGGACAGGGCCCCTATGGCTACACCTTC.

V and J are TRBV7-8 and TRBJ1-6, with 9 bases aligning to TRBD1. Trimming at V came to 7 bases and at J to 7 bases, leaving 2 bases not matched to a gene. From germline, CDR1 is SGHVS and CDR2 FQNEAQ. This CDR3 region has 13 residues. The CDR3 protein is CASTTGGNSPLHF. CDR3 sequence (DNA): TGTGCCAGCACGACAGGGGGAAATTCACCCCTCCACTTT.

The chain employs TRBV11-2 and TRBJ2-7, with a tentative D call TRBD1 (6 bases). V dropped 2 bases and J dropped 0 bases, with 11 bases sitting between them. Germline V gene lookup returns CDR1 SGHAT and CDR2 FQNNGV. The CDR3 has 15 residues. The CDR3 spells CASSLWTASSYEQYF. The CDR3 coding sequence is TGTGCCAGCAGCTTATGGACAGCGAGCTCCTACGAGCAGTACTTC.

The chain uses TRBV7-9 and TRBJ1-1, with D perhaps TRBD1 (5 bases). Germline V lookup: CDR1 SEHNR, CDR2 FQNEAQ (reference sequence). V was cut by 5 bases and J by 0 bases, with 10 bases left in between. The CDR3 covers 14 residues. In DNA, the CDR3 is TGTGCCAGCAGCCGACAGTCTATGAACACTGAAGCTTTCTTT. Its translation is CASSRQSMNTEAFF.

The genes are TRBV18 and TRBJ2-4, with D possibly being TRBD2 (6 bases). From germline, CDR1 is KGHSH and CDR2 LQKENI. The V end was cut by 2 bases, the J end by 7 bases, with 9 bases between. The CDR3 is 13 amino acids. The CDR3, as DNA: TGTGCCAGCTCACCATGGGGACTGAACATTCAGTACTTC. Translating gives CASSPWGLNIQYF.

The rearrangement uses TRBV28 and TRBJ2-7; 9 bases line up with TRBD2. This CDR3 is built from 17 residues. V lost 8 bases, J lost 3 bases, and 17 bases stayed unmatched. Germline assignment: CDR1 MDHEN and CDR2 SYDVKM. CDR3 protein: CASQGFSGGPFLYEQYF. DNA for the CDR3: TGTGCCAGCCAGGGATTTAGCGGGGGCCCCTTCCTCTACGAGCAGTACTTC.

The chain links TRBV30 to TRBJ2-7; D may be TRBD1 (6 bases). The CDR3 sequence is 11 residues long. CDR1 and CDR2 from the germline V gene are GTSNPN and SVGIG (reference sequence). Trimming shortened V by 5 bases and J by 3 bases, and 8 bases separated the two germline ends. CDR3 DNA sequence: TGTGCCTGGGTACAGGGCTACGAGCAGTACTTC. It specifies CAWVQGYEQYF.

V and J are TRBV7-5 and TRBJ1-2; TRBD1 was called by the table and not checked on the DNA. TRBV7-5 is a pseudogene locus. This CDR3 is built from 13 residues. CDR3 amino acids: CVRTSPSGTTRTF. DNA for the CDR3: TGTGTCAGAACTTCCCCGTCAGGGACAACTCGGACCTTC.

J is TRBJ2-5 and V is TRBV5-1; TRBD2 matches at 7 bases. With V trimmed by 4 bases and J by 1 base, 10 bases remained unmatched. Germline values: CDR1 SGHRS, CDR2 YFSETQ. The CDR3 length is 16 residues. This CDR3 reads CASSPALAALQETQYF. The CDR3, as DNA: TGCGCCAGCAGCCCGGCGCTAGCGGCCCTCCAAGAGACCCAGTACTTC.

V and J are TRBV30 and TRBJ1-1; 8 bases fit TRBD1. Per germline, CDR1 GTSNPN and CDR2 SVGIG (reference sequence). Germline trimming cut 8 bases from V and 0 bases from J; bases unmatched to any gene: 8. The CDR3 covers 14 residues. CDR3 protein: CARTGGPMNTEAFF. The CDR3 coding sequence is TGTGCCAGAACAGGGGGTCCGATGAACACTGAAGCTTTCTTT.